This T cell receptor beta chain was captured in a study of T cell responses to AZD1222 COVID-19 vaccine. In the study overall: Second doses at about 4 or about 12 weeks were pooled.

The method was immunoSEQ multiplex PCR; TCRdb's version includes in-frame clones alone and lacks a portion of them. The table has some 120,000 clones, around 90% seen once. With respect to this clone: Its matching antigen is unknown.

V lost 1 base, J lost 4 bases, and 17 bases lay in between. Germline V gene data show CDR1 as SGHTA and CDR2 as FQGNSA. This CDR3 comprises 17 residues. Broader study findings: Baseline antibody screening turned up just a handful of seropositive AZD1222 recipients. Scientists sampled the repertoires only once the peak T cell response had passed.

The chain combines TRBV7-2 with TRBJ1-5, with D possibly matching TRBD1 (6 bases). The receptor comes from an adult in good health. The material sequenced was peripheral blood, taken on day 0 of AZD1222 vaccination. The CDR3 loop is CASSLGRLTGTNQPQHF. As DNA, the CDR3 is TGTGCCAGCAGCTTAGGAAGGTTGACAGGTACAAATCAGCCCCAGCATTTT. Complete variable domain (other parts from reference TRBV7-2 and TRBJ1-5): GAGVSQSPSNKVTEKGKDVELRCDPISGHTALYWYRQSLGQGLEFLIYFQGNSAPDKSGLPSDRFSAERTGGSVSTLTIQRTQQEDSAVYLCASSLGRLTGTNQPQHFGDGTRLSIL.